One and the same sample provided the 4 T cell receptor beta chains below, sequenced in a study of CXCR3-negative and CXCR3-positive naive CD8 T cells. With UMI labels, 5' RACE was used to prepare the TRB cDNA libraries. From the 5' RACE reads, TCRdb lists one entry per CDR3 protein and no DNA. This sample carries about 98,000 distinct CDR3 sequences, with roughly 1.1% going to the ten biggest clones. Study results and caveats: Naive cells with CXCR3 showed TRB CDR3s that were more hydrophobic than those in CXCR3-negative naive cells.

Their antigen targets remain unknown. Sequences were obtained from naive CXCR3+ CD8+ T cells from blood. The subset was: CD45RO-CCR7+CD27+CD95- naive CD8+ T cells expressing CXCR3 (TNR3+). These receptors came from a human donor in good health. Some clones in this sample may be carry-over from other donors' samples.

The V gene is TRBV28, the J gene TRBJ2-5; TCRdb indicates TRBD1, and absent DNA this call remains unverified. Germline assignment: CDR1 MDHEN and CDR2 SYDVKM. This CDR3 is 15 amino acids long. The CDR3 reads CASSLRGGGEETQYF.

This chain links TRBV27 with TRBJ1-1; TCRdb calls TRBD1, which cannot be checked without DNA. This CDR3 is built from 13 residues. Looked up from germline, CDR1 is MNHEY and CDR2 is SMNVEV (reference sequence). CDR3 protein: CASSGDRRTEAFF.

This sequence joins TRBV7-2 and TRBJ2-3; TCRdb designates TRBD2, a call that cannot be tested without DNA. This CDR3 has 12 residues. Germline assignment: CDR1 SGHTA and CDR2 FQGNSA. The chain's CDR3 is CASSPSLDTQYF.

The V and J genes are TRBV11-2 and TRBJ2-7. The CDR3 has 15 amino acids. CDR1 is SGHAT and CDR2 is FQNNGV in the germline V gene. The CDR3 is CASTESQGTSYEQYF. Supplemented by reference TRBV11-2 and TRBJ2-7, the full variable domain reads EAGVAQSPRYKIIEKRQSVAFWCNPISGHATLYWYQQILGQGPKLLIQFQNNGVVDDSQLPKDRFSAERLKGVDSTLKIQPAKLEDSAVYLCASTESQGTSYEQYFGPGTRLTVT.